The 14 T cell receptor beta chains in this list originate from one sample, sequenced in a study of T cells in localized non-small cell lung cancer. The data were produced by immunoSEQ multiplex PCR, yet TCRdb's version contains in-frame clones alone and is incomplete. The sample carries 2,700 or so clones, around 25% recorded once. The source was lung tumor tissue, collected before any cancer treatment. The receptors originated from a male donor at least 60 years old with stage I lung adenocarcinoma.

In its sample, this clone ranks as medium-sized. The genes are TRBV11-3 and TRBJ1-1; possible D gene TRBD1, 6 bases. Between the trimmed V and J ends, which lost 1 base and 2 bases, there was a span of 8 bases. Germline assignment: CDR1 SGHNT and CDR2 YENEEA. This CDR3 contains 14 residues. The CDR3 nucleotides read TGTGCCAGCAGCTTAGGAGGGGGTAACACTGAAGCTTTCTTT. It codes for CASSLGGGNTEAFF.

In nucleotides, the CDR3 is TGTGCCAGCAGCTTACCGGGCGGGGGCACAGATACGCAGTATTTT. This gives the protein CASSLPGGGTDTQYF. J is TRBJ2-3 and V is TRBV11-3; weak D call: TRBD2 (6 bases). V was clipped by 2 bases and J by 1 base, with 10 bases between them. Germline V CDR1 and CDR2: SGHNT, YENEEA. CDR3 size: 15 residues.

The rearrangement joins TRBV19 to TRBJ2-3, with D tentatively TRBD1 (6 bases). CDR1 is LNHDA and CDR2 is SQIVND in the germline V gene (reference sequence). V lost 4 bases, J lost 1 base, and 12 bases lay in between. The CDR3 runs to 15 residues. CDR3 bases: TGTGCCAGTAGTACGAACAGGGCGGGCACAGATACGCAGTATTTT. The encoded protein is CASSTNRAGTDTQYF.

The chain employs TRBV7-2 and TRBJ1-1; 8 bases align to TRBD1. J was trimmed by 5 bases and V by 6 bases; bases with no gene match: 5. Germline V gene data show CDR1 as SGHTA and CDR2 as FQGNSA. The CDR3 runs 13 residues. CDR3 coding DNA: TGTGCCAGCAGATATACAGGGGGAACTGAAGCTTTCTTT. This gives the protein CASRYTGGTEAFF. The full variable domain, with the rest looked up from reference TRBV7-2 and TRBJ1-1, is GAGVSQSPSNKVTEKGKDVELRCDPISGHTALYWYRQSLGQGLEFLIYFQGNSAPDKSGLPSDRFSAERTGGSVSTLTIQRTQQEDSAVYLCASRYTGGTEAFFGQGTRLTVV.

CDR3 DNA: TGTGCCAGCAGCCAGACTCAGGGGTTAAACACTGAAGCTTTCTTT. Encoded protein: CASSQTQGLNTEAFF. The rearrangement uses TRBV11-3 and TRBJ1-1; D possibly corresponds to TRBD1 (6 bases). This CDR3 has 15 residues. Germline V gene sequence: CDR1 SGHNT, CDR2 YENEEA. Trimming shortened V by 5 bases and J by 2 bases, and 15 bases separated the two germline ends.

The sample holds a few counts of this clone. J is TRBJ2-1 and V is TRBV9; D not resolved. The CDR3 runs 15 residues. From germline, CDR1 is SGDLS and CDR2 YYNGEE. Deletions cut 5 bases from V and 9 bases from J, with 21 bases between. The CDR3 loop is CASRSERGERSEQFF. The CDR3 coding sequence is TGTGCCAGCAGATCTGAAAGAGGAGAGAGGAGTGAGCAGTTCTTC.

The chain links TRBV28 to TRBJ2-7; maybe TRBD2 (6 bases). V shed 3 bases and J shed 4 bases, with 13 bases lying between them. The CDR3 runs to 14 residues. Germline V gives CDR1 MDHEN, CDR2 SYDVKM. The CDR3 loop is CASSLLAEGYEQYF. CDR3 bases: TGTGCCAGCAGTTTGTTAGCGGAGGGTTACGAGCAGTACTTC.

The chain combines TRBV12-5 with TRBJ2-2; TRBD1 agrees at 7 bases. The CDR3 loop spans 14 amino acids. V shed 3 bases and J 8 bases; nucleotides not matched to a gene: 6. In germline, CDR1 is LGHNT, CDR2 FRNRAP. The CDR3 DNA reads as TGTGCTAGTGGTTTAGACAGGGAAGCTGGGGAGCTGTTTTTT. Translation: CASGLDREAGELFF. Based on the CDR3 plus reference TRBV12-5 and TRBJ2-2, the full variable domain is DARVTQTPRHKVTEMGQEVTMRCQPILGHNTVFWYRQTMMQGLELLAYFRNRAPLDDSGMPKDRFSAEMPDATLATLKIQPSEPRDSAVYFCASGLDREAGELFFGEGSRLTVL.

The rearrangement uses TRBV11-3 and TRBJ2-1; TRBD2 matches 10 bases. Germline V gives CDR1 SGHNT, CDR2 YENEEA. CDR3 length: 16 residues. Unmatched junction bases numbered 5, after V lost 6 bases and J lost 0 bases. CDR3 amino acids: CASSSSGGSSYNEQFF. DNA for the CDR3: TGTGCCAGCAGTTCTAGCGGGGGCAGCTCCTACAATGAGCAGTTCTTC.

The CDR3 region is CAWSLDRSKPEAFF. The CDR3 DNA sequence: TGTGCCTGGAGTCTTGACAGGTCCAAACCCGAAGCTTTCTTT. The chain employs TRBV30 and TRBJ1-1; possibly TRBD1 for D (6 bases). Germline-derived CDR1 and CDR2 are GTSNPN and SVGIG (reference sequence). The CDR3 totals 14 residues. V lost 2 bases and J lost 8, with 18 bases in between. Full variable domain (missing parts from reference TRBV30 and TRBJ1-1): SQTIHQWPATLVQPVGSPLSLECTVEGTSNPNLYWYRQAAGRGLQLLFYSVGIGQISSEVPQNLSASRPQDRQFILSSKKLLLSDSGFYLCAWSLDRSKPEAFFGQGTRLTVV.

This chain joins TRBV19 and TRBJ2-1, with 7 bases fitting TRBD1. Germline V CDR1 and CDR2: LNHDA, SQIVND (reference sequence). The CDR3 is 15 residues long. J was trimmed by 4 bases and V by 3 bases; bases with no gene match: 6. CDR3 residues: CASSIGTAKYNEQFF. The CDR3 nucleotides are TGTGCCAGTAGTATCGGGACAGCCAAATACAATGAGCAGTTCTTC.

The rearrangement links TRBV15 to TRBJ2-4; 12 bases agree with TRBD2. Losses at the gene ends were 9 bases for V and 8 bases for J; bases not matched to a gene: 8. This CDR3 comprises 14 residues. Germline V CDR1 and CDR2: LNHNV, YYDKDF (reference sequence). For the CDR3, the DNA is TGTGCCACTAGGACTAGCGGGACGTCGGACATTCAGTACTTC. Its translation is CATRTSGTSDIQYF.

The chain couples TRBV4-1 to TRBJ2-5, with 7 nucleotides matching TRBD2. The trim removed 4 bases at V and 5 bases at J, leaving 10 bases unmatched. The CDR3 runs to 15 residues. CDR1 is MGHRA and CDR2 is YSYEKL in the germline V gene. The CDR3 protein is CASSPRLAQVETQYF. The CDR3 nucleotides read TGCGCCAGCAGCCCCAGACTAGCCCAGGTGGAGACCCAGTACTTC.

The chain is built from TRBV28 and TRBJ2-3; 14 bases align to TRBD2. J lost 7 bases, V lost 4 bases, and 10 bases had no gene match. Germline V gene sequence: CDR1 MDHEN, CDR2 SYDVKM. The CDR3 has 17 amino acids. The CDR3 DNA sequence: TGTGCCAGCAGTTCGAGACCGGGACTAGCGGGGGCTAATACGCAGTATTTT. Protein sequence: CASSSRPGLAGANTQYF. Full variable domain (outside the CDR3, taken from reference TRBV28 and TRBJ2-3): DVKVTQSSRYLVKRTGEKVFLECVQDMDHENMFWYRQDPGLGLRLIYFSYDVKMKEKGDIPEGYSVSREKKERFSLILESASTNQTSMYLCASSSRPGLAGANTQYFGPGTRLTVL.